This T cell receptor (beta chain) was recovered during a study of cytomegalovirus exposure and HLA in healthy donors. Regarding the study as a whole: In all likelihood, a cluster of highly shared sequence variants was a sequencing artifact.

Note on this clone: The antigen is not known.

With 60 Vbeta and 13 Jbeta primers, the PCR was carried out. Libraries were prepared by immunoSEQ multiplex PCR; TCRdb keeps only in-frame clonotypes and omits some of them. The sample holds some 65,000 clones, roughly 60% seen once. The TCR sequence derives from a man younger than 45 in good health and CMV-seronegative. Sequencing was done on a sample of PBMCs.

The CDR3 region is CASSGLAGGHQETQYF. The CDR3 DNA reads as TGTGCCAGCAGCGGGCTAGCGGGGGGGCACCAAGAGACCCAGTACTTC. This chain links TRBV9 with TRBJ2-5; 12 bases line up with TRBD2. Germline assignment: CDR1 SGDLS and CDR2 YYNGEE. The length of the CDR3 is 16 residues. Trimming took 3 bases from V and 0 from J; bases not matched to a gene: 3.